Reported below is one T cell receptor beta chain. Participants came from roughly 24 US areas, aged roughly 18 to 100 years. This specimen belongs to a study of blood T cell repertoires in COVID-19. As originally analysed: How many nucleated cells were present was estimated from reference gene primer amplification. Here immunoSEQ multiplex PCR was the method, and the copy in TCRdb shows in-frame clones only, minus some. The DNA gave D and trimming, while V, J and clone size come from that table. The data contain 220,000 or so clones, roughly four fifths of them singletons. Germline assignment: CDR1 LGHNA and CDR2 YSLEER. After removal of 2 bases from V and 3 bases from J, the junction contained 2 bases not matched to a gene. CDR3 length equals 15 residues.

The J gene is TRBJ2-1, the V gene TRBV4-3; TRBD2 matches at 9 bases. Sequencing input: PBMCs or T cells enriched from blood (not recorded which). The receptor was isolated from a woman aged 40 to 50 with acute COVID-19. The DNA of the CDR3 is TGCGCCAGCAGCCAACGGACTAGCGTCTACAATGAGCAGTTCTTC. It codes for CASSQRTSVYNEQFF.